Below are 14 T cell receptor beta chains sequenced from a single sample in a study of T cells in Graves' hyperthyroidism and ophthalmopathy. Authors of the study amplified TCR beta CDR3 regions from RNA transcripts. A first-round RT-PCR of the TCR CDR3 used the HTBI primer set. In TCRdb, the multiplex PCR reads were re-called with MiXCR into one record per CDR3 protein. The table lists fewer than 450,000 distinct CDR3 sequences, around an eighth of them singletons. Sequences were obtained from blood. All receptors derive from a man aged 45-65 years with Graves' ophthalmopathy.

The chain has TRBV20-1 and TRBJ2-2, with D possibly TRBD2 on 6 matching bases. CDR3 length equals 16 residues. V was trimmed by 6 bases and J by 2 bases, leaving 19 bases between them. Germline CDR1 is DFQATT and CDR2 is SNEGSKA (reference sequence). The CDR3 bases are TGCAGTGCCAGCCAGCGCGGGGCCTTAAACACCGGGGAGCTGTTTTTT. The encoded protein is CSASQRGALNTGELFF.

This clonotype was counted between two and nine times. The chain recombines TRBV18 with TRBJ1-5; TRBD1 might be the D (5 bases). V gave up 6 bases and J gave up 5 bases, with 11 bases separating them. This CDR3 contains 13 residues. Germline V lookup: CDR1 KGHSH, CDR2 LQKENI. Here the CDR3 reads CASSEAGDQPQHF. The CDR3 DNA is TGTGCCAGCTCGGAAGCGGGGGATCAGCCCCAGCATTTT.

This clonotype was counted many times. This chain joins TRBV14 and TRBJ2-1, with 7 bases matching TRBD2. The CDR3 covers 15 residues. With 2 bases clipped from V and 1 base from J, the junction kept 2 bases outside the gene matches. Germline CDR1 is SGHDN and CDR2 is FVKESK. CDR3 sequence: CASSQSGGSYNEQFF. The CDR3 nucleotides are TGTGCCAGCAGCCAATCGGGAGGTTCCTACAATGAGCAGTTCTTC.

This clonotype came up many times. The gene calls are TRBV24-1 and TRBJ2-3; 9 positions match TRBD1. V shed 4 bases, J shed 2 bases, and the junction held 6 bases outside the gene matches. CDR1 and CDR2 from the germline V gene are KGHDR and SFDVKD. The CDR3 length is 16 residues. CDR3 in DNA: TGTGCCACCAGTGAGCCTACAGGGGGCGTCACAGATACGCAGTATTTT. Translated: CATSEPTGGVTDTQYF.

This clonotype was recorded a few times. The chain is built from TRBV19 and TRBJ1-5, with D possibly matching TRBD1 (5 bases). CDR3 length equals 16 residues. Trimming left V 7 bases short and J 2 bases short, with 18 bases between. Germline V gene sequence: CDR1 LNHDA, CDR2 SQIVND (reference sequence). The CDR3 is CASNSWQGGGNQPQHF. The CDR3, as DNA: TGTGCCAGTAATTCCTGGCAGGGAGGGGGCAATCAGCCCCAGCATTTT. Complete variable domain (other parts from reference TRBV19 and TRBJ1-5): DGGITQSPKYLFRKEGQNVTLSCEQNLNHDAMYWYRQDPGQGLRLIYYSQIVNDFQKGDIAEGYSVSREKKESFPLTVTSAQKNPTAFYLCASNSWQGGGNQPQHFGDGTRLSIL.

This clonotype was found a few times. V gene TRBV25-1 combines with J gene TRBJ1-3, with 7 bases lining up with TRBD1. Germline V gene data show CDR1 as MGHDK and CDR2 as SYGVNS. Trimming removed 6 bases from V and 0 bases from J; junction bases left unmatched: 23. This CDR3 is built from 21 residues. For the CDR3, the DNA is TGTGCCAGCAGACCAAAAGGGGCGACAGGGATTTCCCCACCCTCTGGAAACACCATATATTTT. Amino acids: CASRPKGATGISPPSGNTIYF.

In this sample, this clonotype turned up many times. CDR3 nucleotide sequence: TGCGCCAGCAGGTCGACAGAAGATAATTCACCCCTCCACTTT. Protein sequence: CASRSTEDNSPLHF. The chain carries TRBV5-1 and TRBJ1-6; perhaps TRBD1 as D (5 bases). The V end lost 5 bases, the J end lost 5 bases, and 11 bases lay between the germline ends. CDR1 is SGHRS and CDR2 is YFSETQ in the germline V gene. The CDR3 is 14 amino acids.

The sample holds many counts of this clonotype. This sequence joins TRBV18 and TRBJ2-1; D remains ambiguous. Trimming took 3 bases from V and 2 from J, leaving 14 bases between them. Looked up from germline, CDR1 is KGHSH and CDR2 is LQKENI. The CDR3 sequence is 16 residues long. In DNA, the CDR3 is TGTGCCAGCTCACCCGTCGGCGGAGCGACCTACAATGAGCAGTTCTTC. This translates into CASSPVGGATYNEQFF.

This clonotype was seen repeatedly, ten times or more. The genes are TRBV20-1 and TRBJ2-7; 8 bases align to TRBD2. Germline V gene sequence: CDR1 DFQATT, CDR2 SNEGSKA (reference sequence). V shed 3 bases and J 3 bases; nucleotides not matched to a gene: 10. CDR3 length: 15 amino acids. CDR3 protein: CSASFQASGHYEQYF. The CDR3 nucleotides read TGCAGTGCTAGTTTTCAGGCTAGCGGGCACTACGAGCAGTACTTC.

V usage is TRBV20-1 and J usage is TRBJ2-5, with D perhaps given as TRBD1 or TRBD2 (5 bases each). Germline CDR1 is DFQATT and CDR2 is SNEGSKA (reference sequence). This CDR3 region has 15 residues. V was pared by 0 bases and J by 0 bases, with 11 bases between. CDR3 sequence reads: CSARDSWDHQETQYF. The CDR3 bases are TGCAGTGCTAGAGATTCTTGGGACCACCAAGAGACCCAGTACTTC.

The chain is built from TRBV9 and TRBJ2-1; 9 bases map to TRBD2. The CDR3 covers 15 residues. J lost 4 bases, V lost 4 bases, and 6 bases had no gene match. Germline CDR1 is SGDLS and CDR2 is YYNGEE. The CDR3 sequence is CASSFAGGGYNEQFF. CDR3 DNA sequence: TGTGCCAGCAGCTTCGCGGGGGGGGGGTACAATGAGCAGTTCTTC.

This clonotype was detected many times. The gene calls are TRBV12-3 or TRBV12-4 and TRBJ1-5; TRBD1 is a possible D gene (5 bases). The CDR3 is 14 amino acids. V was pared by 4 bases and J by 6 bases, with 13 bases between. The CDR3: CASSWGRGVQPQHF. CDR3 bases: TGTGCCAGCAGTTGGGGAAGGGGCGTTCAGCCCCAGCATTTT.

With regard to this clonotype: A much larger clone sits a single nucleotide away, making a read error possible. The chain uses TRBV12-3 or TRBV12-4 and TRBJ2-1, with D perhaps matching TRBD2 (7 bases). This CDR3 region has 21 residues. V lost 6 bases to trimming and J lost 8 bases, with 38 bases between them. DNA of the CDR3: TGTGCCAGCAGCTGGGGGGGCGTGGGAGGGCCTGCATCTCTCCCTAGCCATGAGCAGTTCTTC. Translation: CASSWGGVGGPASLPSHEQFF.

The chain joins TRBV7-9 to TRBJ2-7, with 11 positions matching TRBD1. Trimming cost V 4 bases and J 4 bases; bases outside gene matches: 15. The germline gives CDR1 SEHNR, CDR2 FQNEAQ (reference sequence). The CDR3 consists of 18 residues. In DNA form, the CDR3 reads TGTGCCAGCAGCTCGAACCCGGGACAGGGGGTTGTTCTTTACGAGCAGTACTTC. Amino acids: CASSSNPGQGVVLYEQYF.